A single sample gave rise to the 20 T cell receptor beta chains below, sequenced in a study of cytomegalovirus exposure and HLA in healthy donors. PCR was performed using 60 Vbeta and 13 Jbeta primers. TCRdb keeps only in-frame clones here, not all; method: immunoSEQ multiplex PCR. The repertoire includes about 200,000 clones, more than 75% of them detected once, and around 0.4% sits in the top ten. Sequencing was carried out using PBMCs. Every receptor here comes from a male donor in good health and CMV-seropositive.

This clone has more than one count but fewer than ten. The gene calls are TRBV5-1 and TRBJ2-1, with 9 bases aligning to TRBD2. This CDR3 has 15 residues. V shed 0 bases, J shed 7 bases, and the junction held 5 bases outside the gene matches. Germline V gene sequence: CDR1 SGHRS, CDR2 YFSETQ. The CDR3 loop is CASSLGSSGGNEQFF. The CDR3 DNA sequence: TGCGCCAGCAGCTTGGGGAGTAGCGGGGGTAATGAGCAGTTCTTC.

The chain is built from TRBV4-3 and TRBJ2-1; no definite D call. The V gene lost 0 bases and the J gene lost 4 bases, with 16 bases spanning the gap. CDR1 is LGHNA, CDR2 YSLEER, per germline. CDR3 size: 17 residues. Here the CDR3 DNA reads TGCGCCAGCAGCCAAGAGAGGCCGGCCGCTTCTTACAATGAGCAGTTCTTC. Translating it yields CASSQERPAASYNEQFF.

Here the CDR3 DNA reads TGTGCCAGCTCCGGGCAGGGGGTACAGGACACTGAAGCTTTCTTT. This sequence encodes CASSGQGVQDTEAFF. The chain links TRBV5-5 to TRBJ1-1; 7 nucleotides line up with TRBD1. The CDR3 covers 15 residues. The V gene end was trimmed by 7 bases and the J gene end by 3 bases; junction bases not matched to a gene: 12. The germline gives CDR1 SGHKS, CDR2 YYEKEE (reference sequence).

The chain is built from TRBV19 and TRBJ1-2, with TRBD1 identical over 9 bases. The CDR3 is 14 amino acids. Trimming at V came to 8 bases and at J to 5 bases, leaving 9 bases not matched to a gene. Per germline, CDR1 LNHDA and CDR2 SQIVND (reference sequence). This CDR3 is CASFEGTGRYGYTF. CDR3 sequence (DNA): TGTGCCAGTTTTGAAGGGACAGGGAGGTATGGCTACACCTTC.

This chain uses TRBV5-4 with TRBJ2-3; TRBD2 might be the D (5 bases). Germline CDR1 reads SGHNT; CDR2 reads YYREEE (reference sequence). This CDR3 has 16 amino acids. Trimming removed 4 bases from V and 5 bases from J, with 20 bases in between. The chain's CDR3 is CASSIFNLPAGDTQYF. CDR3 sequence (DNA): TGTGCCAGCAGCATATTTAACCTCCCGGCGGGAGATACGCAGTATTTT.

A few counts support this clone. This sequence joins TRBV10-3 and TRBJ1-2; D unclear. The CDR3 extends over 14 amino acids. V was cut by 6 bases and J by 3 bases, with 14 bases left in between. CDR1 is ENHRY and CDR2 is SYGVKD in the germline V gene. This chain's CDR3 is CAISPPTVHYGYTF. CDR3 nucleotide sequence: TGTGCCATCAGCCCGCCAACAGTGCACTATGGCTACACCTTC.

This chain uses TRBV5-6 with TRBJ2-5; D possibly corresponds to TRBD2 (6 bases). The germline V and J ends were trimmed by 5 bases and 5 bases, with 16 bases remaining between them. Germline V gene data show CDR1 as SGHDT and CDR2 as YYEEEE. The CDR3 contains 14 residues. The CDR3: CASRGGVHRETQYF. DNA of the CDR3: TGTGCCAGCAGGGGGGGAGTCCACCGGGAGACCCAGTACTTC. Based on the CDR3 plus reference TRBV5-6 and TRBJ2-5, the full variable domain is DAGVTQSPTHLIKTRGQQVTLRCSPKSGHDTVSWYQQALGQGPQFIFQYYEEEERQRGNFPDRFSGHQFPNYSSELNVNALLLGDSALYLCASRGGVHRETQYFGPGTRLLVL.

This clone showed up just once. V gene TRBV18 combines with J gene TRBJ2-1; D may be TRBD1 (6 bases). The ends were cut back, 2 bases at V and 3 bases at J, with 11 bases in the middle. Germline V gives CDR1 KGHSH, CDR2 LQKENI. CDR3 length: 15 residues. CDR3 nucleotide sequence: TGTGCCAGCTCACCAAACAGGGTCTACTACAATGAGCAGTTCTTC. This codes for CASSPNRVYYNEQFF. The full variable domain, in which reference TRBV18 and TRBJ2-1 provide the parts outside the CDR3, is NAGVMQNPRHLVRRRGQEARLRCSPMKGHSHVYWYRQLPEEGLKFMVYLQKENIIDESGMPKERFSAEFPKEGPSILRIQQVVRGDSAAYFCASSPNRVYYNEQFFGPGTRLTVL.

J is TRBJ1-5 and V is TRBV28; maybe TRBD1 (5 bases). V was trimmed by 3 bases and J by 2 bases, leaving 11 bases between them. Germline CDR1 reads MDHEN; CDR2 reads SYDVKM. This CDR3 region has 15 residues. The CDR3, as DNA: TGTGCCAGCAGTTTGGGGCAGGGCCGCAATCAGCCCCAGCATTTT. Amino acids: CASSLGQGRNQPQHF.

This chain links TRBV20-1 with TRBJ2-7; D ambiguous. Germline V gene lookup returns CDR1 DFQATT and CDR2 SNEGSKA (reference sequence). The CDR3 runs 10 residues. Deletions cut 3 bases from V and 6 bases from J, with 6 bases between. CDR3 coding DNA: TGCAGTGCTAGCTCGGGCGAGCAGTACTTC. It yields the protein CSASSGEQYF.

The CDR3 DNA sequence: TGTGCCAGCAGCTCCTCCCGCGGGATTGTATACGAGCAGTACTTC. It yields the protein CASSSSRGIVYEQYF. The genes are TRBV9 and TRBJ2-7; D is perhaps TRBD2 (6 bases). The CDR3 has 15 amino acids. The V end lost 4 bases, the J end lost 4 bases, and 18 bases lay between the germline ends. From germline, CDR1 is SGDLS and CDR2 YYNGEE.

About this clone: Its ends do not fully match the called genes, so a read error is possible. The chain is built from TRBV5-1 and TRBJ2-7; 7 bases are a match to TRBD1. The CDR3 length is 13 residues. CDR1 and CDR2 from the germline V gene are SGHRS and YFSETQ. The CDR3 region has the DNA TGCGCCAGCAGTCCCGGGACAGACTACGGGCAGTACTTC. Translating gives CASSPGTDYGQYF.

The gene calls are TRBV29-1 and TRBJ1-1, with 8 bases that match TRBD1. CDR1 is SQVTM, CDR2 ANQGSEA, per germline. Trimming cost V 6 bases and J 6 bases; bases outside gene matches: 9. The CDR3 sequence is 13 residues long. The CDR3 coding sequence is TGCAGCGTGGCAGGGGGCCGTGTTGCTGAAGCTTTCTTT. Translating gives CSVAGGRVAEAFF.

J is TRBJ2-5 and V is TRBV10-3, with D perhaps TRBD1 (6 bases). This CDR3 spans 15 amino acids. V was trimmed by 3 bases and J by 2 bases, leaving 13 bases between them. From germline, CDR1 is ENHRY and CDR2 SYGVKD. CDR3 nucleotide sequence: TGTGCCATCAGTGATATAACAGGGATACAAGAGACCCAGTACTTC. Its protein is CAISDITGIQETQYF.

V usage is TRBV5-1 and J usage is TRBJ2-3, with 7 bases aligning to TRBD2. Trimming removed 4 bases from V and 0 bases from J; junction bases left unmatched: 8. CDR3 length equals 16 residues. CDR1 and CDR2 from the germline V gene are SGHRS and YFSETQ. The DNA for the CDR3 is TGCGCCAGCAGCCCCGGACTAGATCGTAGCACAGATACGCAGTATTTT. Translated: CASSPGLDRSTDTQYF.

This clone was observed a handful of times. The gene calls are TRBV11-2 and TRBJ2-7; TRBD2 is a possible D gene (6 bases). Trimming removed 6 bases at V and 5 bases at J, with 14 bases between. CDR3 size: 13 residues. Germline CDR1 reads SGHAT; CDR2 reads FQNNGV. CDR3 coding DNA: TGTGCCAGCAGAGGGACTCGTACCCACGAGCAGTACTTC. This gives the protein CASRGTRTHEQYF.

The chain has TRBV2 and TRBJ2-2; D is ambiguous. V was shortened by 4 bases and J by 1 base, with 7 bases between the two germline ends. The CDR3 is 14 residues long. Germline V lookup: CDR1 SNHLY, CDR2 FYNNEI. CDR3 loop: CASSAYGNTGELFF. In DNA, the CDR3 is TGTGCCAGCAGTGCGTACGGGAACACCGGGGAGCTGTTTTTT.

This clone was detected only a few times. V gene TRBV9 combines with J gene TRBJ1-6, with D perhaps TRBD1 (6 bases). CDR3 length: 14 residues. Germline CDR1 and CDR2: SGDLS and YYNGEE. The V and J ends lost 3 bases and 7 bases respectively, with 11 bases between them. Here the CDR3 DNA reads TGTGCCAGCAGCGCCGCGGGGGCAAATTCACCCCTCCACTTT. Translating it yields CASSAAGANSPLHF.

As concerns this clone: The sample contains more than one DNA sequence encoding this CDR3. J is TRBJ1-1 and V is TRBV5-1; D gene ambiguous. Germline V gene sequence: CDR1 SGHRS, CDR2 YFSETQ. Trimming left V 0 bases short and J 1 base short, with 7 bases between. The CDR3 spans 14 residues. CDR3 DNA sequence: TGCGCCAGCAGCTTGGGAGGAGCGAACACTGAAGCTTTCTTT. Its translation: CASSLGGANTEAFF.

V is TRBV9 and J is TRBJ1-1; 7 bases align to TRBD1. Germline V gene lookup returns CDR1 SGDLS and CDR2 YYNGEE. The CDR3 loop spans 17 amino acids. V lost 0 bases to trimming and J lost 2 bases; unmatched junction nucleotides: 10. The CDR3 loop reads CASSVEGGGGRNTEAFF. The CDR3 bases are TGTGCCAGCAGCGTAGAAGGAGGGGGCGGTCGAAACACTGAAGCTTTCTTT.